The clone carrying this T cell receptor beta chain showed up just a few times. The antigen is not known. Donors were all healthy Caucasians. A universal primer site was created by template switching, with the cDNA bearing unique molecular identifiers. TCRdb ran MiXCR on the 5' RACE reads and lists one entry per CDR3 protein. The sample lists approximately 670,000 distinct CDR3 sequences, 5.5% to 7.5% seen once, with 1.5% to 2% in the top ten. The trim removed 4 bases at V and 0 bases at J, leaving 8 bases unmatched. CDR3 size: 16 residues. Germline V gene data show CDR1 as SGHRS and CDR2 as YFSETQ. These data are taken from a study of identical twins. Overall study findings and caveats: Zero-insertion results could be subject to partial confounding by invariant MAIT and iNKT cells.

This TCR was sampled from a man between 18 and 35 years old in good health. V is TRBV5-1 and J is TRBJ1-2; TRBD1 matches at 8 bases. Sequencing was done on a sample of naive T cells sorted from blood. The CDR3 spells CASSNSGTGANYGYTF. The CDR3 DNA reads TGCGCCAGCAGCAACTCCGGGACAGGAGCTAACTATGGCTACACCTTC.